This TCR beta chain was obtained from a study of cytomegalovirus exposure and HLA in healthy donors. General study points: It was in a later analysis that TCR association rates were seen to vary by HLA locus, highest for DRB1 and lowest for HLA-C. The investigators catalogued 150 to 200 TCR beta chains as cytomegalovirus-associated. HLA restriction was apparent for most CMV-associated TCR beta chains in a later analysis.

Germline V gives CDR1 SGHAT, CDR2 FQNNGV. The V gene lost 5 bases and the J gene lost 5 bases, with 16 bases spanning the gap. This CDR3 has 14 residues. Concerning this clone itself: Its specificity is unknown.

The PCR used 60 Vbeta and 13 Jbeta primers. Clones were read by immunoSEQ multiplex PCR, and TCRdb kept only the in-frame ones, dropping some. This specimen shows roughly 27,000 clones; the ten leading clones hold about 0.69%. The source of this sequence is a man between 25 and 39 years old in good health and CMV-seronegative. The chain recombines TRBV11-2 with TRBJ2-7; D possibly corresponds to TRBD2 (5 bases). The sample was PBMCs. CDR3 sequence reads: CASSPSADGNEQYF. Here the CDR3 DNA reads TGTGCCAGCAGCCCCTCGGCGGACGGGAACGAGCAGTACTTC.